This TCR beta chain originates from a study of cytotoxic CD8 clonotypes in ibrutinib-treated CLL. Study-level background: The sample average was approximately 250,000 productive templates and roughly 94,000 productive rearrangements. Findings and limits, study-wide: Baseline clonality, above age-matched healthy donor levels, tracked circulating CD8+ T-cell counts.

Germline values: CDR1 MNHNY, CDR2 SVGAGI (reference sequence). Trimming left V 6 bases short and J 4 bases short, with 15 bases between. CDR3 length equals 14 residues. Profiled with immunoSEQ multiplex PCR; TCRdb holds only in-frame clones, not every one. Of around 140,000 clones listed, approximately 83% are singletons. Of note for this clone: Its cognate antigen is unknown.

This sequence originates from a human donor with chronic lymphocytic leukemia. This chain joins TRBV6-6 and TRBJ1-2; D uncertain. The source material was PBMCs, sampled after 24 months of ibrutinib treatment. This chain's CDR3 is CASSRRGDSYGYTF. CDR3 in DNA: TGTGCCAGCAGCAGAAGAGGAGATAGCTATGGCTACACCTTC.